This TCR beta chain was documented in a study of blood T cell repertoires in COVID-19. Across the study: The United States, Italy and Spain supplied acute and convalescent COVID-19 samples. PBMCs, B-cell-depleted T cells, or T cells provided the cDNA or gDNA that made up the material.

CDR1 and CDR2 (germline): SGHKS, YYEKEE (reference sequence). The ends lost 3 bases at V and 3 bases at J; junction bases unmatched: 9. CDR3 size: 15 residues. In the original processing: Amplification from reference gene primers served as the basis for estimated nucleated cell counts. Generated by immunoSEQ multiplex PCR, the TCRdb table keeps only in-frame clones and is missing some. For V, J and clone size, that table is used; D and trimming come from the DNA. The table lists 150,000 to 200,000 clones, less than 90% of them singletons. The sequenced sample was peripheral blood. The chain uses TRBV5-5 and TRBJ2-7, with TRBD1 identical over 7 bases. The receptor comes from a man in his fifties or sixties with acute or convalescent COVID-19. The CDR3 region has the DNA TGTGCCAGCAGCTGGACCGGGACAGAAATCTACGAGCAGTACGTC. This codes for CASSWTGTEIYEQYV.